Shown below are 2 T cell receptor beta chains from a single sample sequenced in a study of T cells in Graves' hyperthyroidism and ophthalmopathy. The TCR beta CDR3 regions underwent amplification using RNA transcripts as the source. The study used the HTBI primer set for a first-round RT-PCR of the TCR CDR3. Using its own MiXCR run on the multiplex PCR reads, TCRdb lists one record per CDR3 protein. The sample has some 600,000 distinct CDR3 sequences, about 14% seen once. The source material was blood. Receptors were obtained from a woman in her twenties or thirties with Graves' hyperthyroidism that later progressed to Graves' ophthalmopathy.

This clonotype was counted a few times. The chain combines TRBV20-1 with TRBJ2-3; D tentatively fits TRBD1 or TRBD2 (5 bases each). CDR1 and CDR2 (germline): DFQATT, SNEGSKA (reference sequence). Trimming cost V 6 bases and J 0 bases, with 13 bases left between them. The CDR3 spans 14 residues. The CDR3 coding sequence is TGCAGTGCCGGGGCGACTATAAGCACAGATACGCAGTATTTT. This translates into CSAGATISTDTQYF.

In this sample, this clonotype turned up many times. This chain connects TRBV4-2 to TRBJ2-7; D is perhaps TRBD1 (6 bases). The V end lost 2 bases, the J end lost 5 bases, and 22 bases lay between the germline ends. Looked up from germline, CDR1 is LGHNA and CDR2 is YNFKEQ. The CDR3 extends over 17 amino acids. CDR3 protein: CASSQWTTGNTRDEQYF. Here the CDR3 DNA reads TGTGCCAGCAGCCAATGGACGACAGGCAACACGCGGGACGAGCAGTACTTC.